This paragraph covers one TCR beta chain sequence. Antigen: not known. These data originate in a study of T cell responses to AZD1222 COVID-19 vaccine. Study outcomes and limitations: Vaccine-associated CD4 TCRs ranged over spike, dominating at 160-218 and 743-854.

Assay: immunoSEQ multiplex PCR; the TCRdb copy retains only in-frame clones and omits some. The sample has around 99,000 clones; about nine tenths are singletons. Trimming took 4 bases from V and 6 from J, leaving 19 bases between them. The germline V gene encodes CDR1 SGHTA and CDR2 FQGNSA. This CDR3 region has 16 residues. This sequence joins TRBV7-2 and TRBJ2-1; D unresolved. The sample in question was peripheral blood, obtained on day 0 of AZD1222 vaccination. The TCR sequence derives from an adult in good health. The DNA for the CDR3 is TGTGCCAGCAGCTACCTTCCTGATCGGGCGGTCAATGAGCAGTTCTTC. This translates into CASSYLPDRAVNEQFF.